This T cell receptor beta chain derives from a study of blood T cell repertoires in COVID-19. Study as a whole: T cells, B-cell-depleted T cells, or PBMCs provided the cDNA or gDNA that served as material.

The CDR3 runs to 14 residues. Trimming took 2 bases from V and 3 from J; bases not matched to a gene: 2. Germline V gene lookup returns CDR1 MNHEY and CDR2 SMNVEV (reference sequence). Data came from immunoSEQ multiplex PCR; TCRdb stores just in-frame clones and leaves some out. Of about 280,000 clones in the sample, approximately 86% were seen once. The chain combines TRBV27 with TRBJ2-7; 9 nucleotides line up with TRBD2. Sequenced: peripheral blood. This TCR was sampled from a young man with active or convalescent COVID-19. The CDR3 sequence is CASSLLAGNYEQYF. CDR3 coding DNA: TGTGCCAGCAGTTTACTAGCGGGAAACTACGAGCAGTACTTC.